The clone carrying this T cell receptor (beta chain) occurred once. Losses at the gene ends were 2 bases for V and 6 bases for J; bases not matched to a gene: 7. Germline V lookup: CDR1 MNHEY, CDR2 SVGAGI. The CDR3 runs to 15 residues. Generated by immunoSEQ multiplex PCR, the TCRdb table keeps only in-frame clones and is missing some. The sample yields around 1 million clones, over 75% seen once. The sample belongs to a study of shared clonotypes between healthy human individuals. The sequenced material came from memory CD4+ T cells sorted from blood. Regarding subset: CD45RA-negative fraction. The chain carries TRBV6-5 and TRBJ1-1; 9 bases map to TRBD1. The TCR originated in a man between 18 and 29 years old in good health. The CDR3 sequence is CASSYLGTGRAEAFF. The CDR3 bases are TGTGCCAGCAGTTACCTTGGGACAGGGAGGGCTGAAGCTTTCTTT.